The 18 T cell receptor beta chains below come from one sample, sequenced in a study of blood T cell repertoires in COVID-19. This table comes from immunoSEQ multiplex PCR, and its TCRdb copy is limited to in-frame clones, with some not included. This table has fewer than 90,000 clones, roughly 95% appearing once. The specimen was peripheral blood. The origin of the receptors is a human donor with active COVID-19. The donor label of this sample is uncertain.

This clone was counted a few times. The chain joins TRBV19 to TRBJ1-5; 8 bases are shared with TRBD1. V lost 6 bases to trimming and J lost 9 bases; unmatched junction nucleotides: 10. Germline V CDR1 and CDR2: LNHDA, SQIVND (reference sequence). The CDR3 is 14 residues long. Here the CDR3 reads CASRAGGRPGPQHF. The CDR3 DNA reads TGTGCCAGTAGGGCAGGGGGCCGTCCCGGGCCCCAGCATTTT. Together with reference TRBV19 and TRBJ1-5, the CDR3 gives the full variable domain: DGGITQSPKYLFRKEGQNVTLSCEQNLNHDAMYWYRQDPGQGLRLIYYSQIVNDFQKGDIAEGYSVSREKKESFPLTVTSAQKNPTAFYLCASRAGGRPGPQHFGDGTRLSIL.

This chain joins TRBV28 and TRBJ2-1; 9 nucleotides match TRBD1. The V and J ends lost 5 bases and 9 bases, in that order; junction bases with no gene match: 11. This CDR3 has 15 amino acids. Germline CDR1 MDHEN, CDR2 SYDVKM. CDR3 DNA sequence: TGTGCCAGCAGTCTTACCGGGACAGGGTCAGTTGAGCAGTTCTTC. Translated: CASSLTGTGSVEQFF.

J is TRBJ2-3 and V is TRBV19; perhaps TRBD2 as D (6 bases). Germline loops: CDR1 LNHDA, CDR2 SQIVND (reference sequence). The CDR3 consists of 18 residues. Between the trimmed V and J ends, which lost 4 bases and 0 bases, there was a span of 20 bases. CDR3 DNA: TGTGCCAGTAGTAAGCCCCCGGGGGTAGCGGCTAGCACAGATACGCAGTATTTT. This sequence encodes CASSKPPGVAASTDTQYF.

This chain joins TRBV27 and TRBJ1-3; a possible D gene is TRBD1 (5 bases). The CDR3 totals 17 residues. Between the trimmed V and J ends, which lost 0 bases and 0 bases, there was a span of 12 bases. Looked up from germline, CDR1 is MNHEY and CDR2 is SMNVEV (reference sequence). The CDR3 loop reads CASSLSPGLSSGNTIYF. The CDR3 region has the DNA TGTGCCAGCAGTTTATCGCCAGGGCTAAGCTCTGGAAACACCATATATTTT.

This chain connects TRBV19 to TRBJ2-7, with a tentative D call TRBD2 (7 bases). The CDR3 contains 16 residues. Germline V CDR1 and CDR2: LNHDA, SQIVND (reference sequence). V lost 2 bases to trimming and J lost 1 base, with 15 bases between them. The CDR3 DNA reads TGTGCCAGTAGTATACCCAAGGGGGGGAGGTCCTACGAGCAGTACTTC. Amino acid sequence: CASSIPKGGRSYEQYF.

The chain employs TRBV5-1 and TRBJ1-6; tentative D call: TRBD1 (6 bases). V lost 4 bases and J 7 bases, leaving 21 bases between the germline ends. Germline CDR1 and CDR2: SGHRS and YFSETQ. CDR3 length: 17 amino acids. For the CDR3, the DNA is TGCGCCAGCAGCCCACTCCGGGGGGGCCAGTCCAATTCACCCCTCCACTTT. Protein: CASSPLRGGQSNSPLHF.

V usage is TRBV6-1 and J usage is TRBJ2-5, with 8 bases identical to TRBD1. Trimming at V came to 2 bases and at J to 2 bases, leaving 7 bases not matched to a gene. Germline-derived CDR1 and CDR2 are MNHNS and SASEGT. The CDR3 contains 16 residues. The DNA of the CDR3 is TGTGCCAGCAGTGAATATGACAGGGGTCCTCAAGAGACCCAGTACTTC. It encodes CASSEYDRGPQETQYF.

V gene TRBV6-1 combines with J gene TRBJ2-5; D perhaps matches TRBD1 (5 bases). Trimming took off 1 base at V and 2 bases at J, with 5 bases between the two ends. This CDR3 region has 13 residues. Germline V gene lookup returns CDR1 MNHNS and CDR2 SASEGT. The CDR3 is CASSEGTQETQYF. Here the CDR3 DNA reads TGTGCCAGCAGTGAAGGGACACAAGAGACCCAGTACTTC.

The CDR3 protein is CSVDPGMNTEAFF. CDR3 DNA sequence: TGCAGCGTTGATCCGGGAATGAACACTGAAGCTTTCTTT. The V and J genes are TRBV29-1 and TRBJ1-1; D gene unclear. In germline, CDR1 is SQVTM, CDR2 ANQGSEA. Trimming removed 3 bases at V and 0 bases at J, with 8 bases between. This CDR3 has 13 amino acids.

The V and J genes are TRBV6-1 and TRBJ2-7; D might be TRBD2 (7 bases). The CDR3 spans 16 residues. Germline CDR1 is MNHNS and CDR2 is SASEGT. V lost 2 bases, J lost 2 bases, and 16 bases lay in between. CDR3 sequence: CASSERGGGDAYEQYF. The CDR3 nucleotides are TGTGCCAGCAGTGAAAGGGGGGGAGGGGACGCCTACGAGCAGTACTTC.

The chain joins TRBV28 to TRBJ1-2; D unresolved. The CDR3 extends over 12 amino acids. CDR1 MDHEN and CDR2 SYDVKM come from the germline V gene. Trimming removed 5 bases from V and 4 bases from J, with 8 bases in between. CDR3 in DNA: TGTGCCAGCAGTCAAACGAGCTATGGCTACACCTTC. It is translated as CASSQTSYGYTF.

CDR3: CASSMSGTGGLGEQYF. In nucleotides, the CDR3 is TGTGCCAGTAGTATGTCCGGGACAGGGGGCCTGGGCGAGCAGTACTTC. The chain couples TRBV19 to TRBJ2-7; 12 bases line up with TRBD1. Trimming removed 3 bases from V and 6 bases from J; junction bases left unmatched: 9. This CDR3 comprises 16 residues. CDR1 is LNHDA, CDR2 SQIVND, per germline (reference sequence).

The gene calls are TRBV13 and TRBJ1-4; the match to TRBD1 covers 8 bases. The CDR3 consists of 15 residues. V was pared by 5 bases and J by 8 bases, with 10 bases of the junction left unmatched. The V gene's germline CDR1 is PRHDT and CDR2 FYEKMQ (reference sequence). The CDR3 sequence is CASSLKGQDREKLFF. The CDR3 DNA sequence: TGTGCCAGCAGCCTTAAGGGACAGGATCGAGAAAAACTGTTTTTT.

The chain joins TRBV14 to TRBJ2-3; 9 nucleotides match TRBD2. Germline V gives CDR1 SGHDN, CDR2 FVKESK. V lost 5 bases to trimming and J lost 2 bases; unmatched junction nucleotides: 5. This CDR3 is 15 amino acids long. The CDR3 nucleotides are TGTGCCAGCAGCTATAGCGGGGGTCACACAGATACGCAGTATTTT. Its translation: CASSYSGGHTDTQYF.

The chain employs TRBV28 and TRBJ2-1, with 14 bases identical to TRBD2. V dropped 7 bases and J dropped 10; count of bases not matched to a gene: 12. Germline V lookup: CDR1 MDHEN, CDR2 SYDVKM. This CDR3 has 16 residues. The chain's CDR3 is CASTPAGTSGSGEQFF. CDR3 in DNA: TGTGCCAGCACCCCAGCCGGGACTAGCGGGAGTGGCGAGCAGTTCTTC.

This sequence joins TRBV3-1 (or the pseudogene TRBV3-2) and TRBJ2-4, with TRBD2 matching over 8 bases. V gave up 4 bases and J gave up 3 bases; unmatched junction bases: 11. Germline loops: CDR1 LGHDT, CDR2 YNNKEL (reference sequence). CDR3 length: 17 amino acids. DNA for the CDR3: TGTGCCAGCAGCCTTAGTAGCGGGACAATGGACAAAAACATTCAGTACTTC. Its translation: CASSLSSGTMDKNIQYF.

The rearrangement uses TRBV7-2 and TRBJ2-7, with D possibly matching TRBD2 (5 bases). Trimming stripped 3 bases from V and 7 bases from J, with 10 bases between. CDR1 is SGHTA, CDR2 FQGNSA, per germline. The CDR3 sequence is 12 residues long. CDR3 amino acids: CASSLREGEQYF. The CDR3 bases are TGTGCCAGCAGCTTGAGGGAAGGGGAGCAGTACTTC.

This chain links TRBV11-2 with TRBJ2-1, with D possibly TRBD1 on 6 matching bases. The germline V gene has CDR1 SGHAT and CDR2 FQNNGV. This CDR3 region has 17 residues. With 2 bases removed from V and 3 bases from J, the gap between germline ends came to 17 bases. Written as DNA, the CDR3 is TGTGCCAGCAGCTTAAGAGGTGGGGGACACGTCTACAATGAGCAGTTCTTC. This codes for CASSLRGGGHVYNEQFF.